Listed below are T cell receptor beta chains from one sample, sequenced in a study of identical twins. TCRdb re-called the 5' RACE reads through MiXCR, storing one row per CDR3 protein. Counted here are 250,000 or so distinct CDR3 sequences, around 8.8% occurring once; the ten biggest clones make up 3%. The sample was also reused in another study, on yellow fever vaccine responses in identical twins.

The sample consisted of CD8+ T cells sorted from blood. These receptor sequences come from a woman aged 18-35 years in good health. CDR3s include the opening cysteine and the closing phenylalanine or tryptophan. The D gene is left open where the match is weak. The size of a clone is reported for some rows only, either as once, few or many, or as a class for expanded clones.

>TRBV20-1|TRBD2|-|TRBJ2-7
CSASVPSGRRESYEQYF
TGCAGTGCTAGTGTCCCTAGCGGGAGGAGGGAGTCGTACGAGCAGTACTTC
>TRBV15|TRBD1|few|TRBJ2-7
CATSRDQPGQGMDEQYF
TGTGCCACCAGCAGAGATCAGCCGGGACAGGGAATGGACGAGCAGTACTTC
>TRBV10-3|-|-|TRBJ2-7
CAISESRTAYSYEQYF
TGTGCCATCAGTGAGTCCCGGACAGCTTACTCCTACGAGCAGTACTTC
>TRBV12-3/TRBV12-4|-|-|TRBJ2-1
CASSTSGINNEQFF
TGTGCCAGCAGTACCTCCGGGATTAACAATGAGCAGTTCTTC
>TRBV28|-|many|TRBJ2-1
CASSRSTQGSYNEQFF
TGTGCCAGCAGCCGGTCTACTCAAGGCAGTTACAATGAGCAGTTCTTC
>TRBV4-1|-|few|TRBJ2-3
CASSRVRDISPDTQYF
TGCGCCAGCAGCCGAGTGAGGGACATCTCGCCGGATACGCAGTATTTT
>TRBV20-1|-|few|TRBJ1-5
CSAEWGMWGNQPQHF
TGCAGTGCTGAATGGGGCATGTGGGGAAATCAGCCCCAGCATTTT
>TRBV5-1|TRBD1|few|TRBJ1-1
CASSLEGQGNLGFAFF
TGCGCCAGCAGCTTGGAGGGACAGGGAAATTTAGGTTTCGCTTTCTTT
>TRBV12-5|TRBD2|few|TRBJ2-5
CASGLVIAGVWETQYF
TGTGCTAGTGGTTTGGTTATAGCGGGAGTGTGGGAGACCCAGTACTTC
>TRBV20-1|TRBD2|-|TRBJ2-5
CSARDLLAGETQYF
TGCAGTGCTAGAGATCTCCTAGCGGGAGAGACCCAGTACTTC
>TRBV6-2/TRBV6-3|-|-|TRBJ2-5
CASSPQNNQETQYF
TGTGCCAGCAGTCCACAGAACAACCAAGAGACCCAGTACTTC
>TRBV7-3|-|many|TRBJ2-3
CASSLQENTDTQYF
TGTGCCAGCAGCCTGCAGGAAAACACAGATACGCAGTATTTT
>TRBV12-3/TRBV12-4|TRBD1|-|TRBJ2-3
CASTLQGAHTDTQYF
TGTGCCAGCACACTTCAGGGGGCGCACACAGATACGCAGTATTTT
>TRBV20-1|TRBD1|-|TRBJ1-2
CSASPTGDNGYTF
TGCAGTGCTAGCCCGACAGGGGACAATGGCTACACCTTC
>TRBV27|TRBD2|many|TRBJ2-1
CASSILPGTSGTSEQFF
TGTGCCAGCAGTATACTTCCCGGGACTAGCGGGACAAGTGAGCAGTTCTTC
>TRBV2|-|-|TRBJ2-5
CYLRDGPQETQYF
TGTTACCTTCGGGACGGACCTCAAGAGACCCAGTACTTC
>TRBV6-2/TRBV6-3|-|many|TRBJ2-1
CASSYTGARSSYNEQFF
TGTGCCAGCAGTTACACCGGGGCCCGAAGCTCCTACAATGAGCAGTTCTTC
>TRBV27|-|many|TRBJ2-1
CASSPREQGGILEQFF
TGTGCCAGCAGCCCCCGGGAGCAAGGCGGGATTTTAGAGCAGTTCTTC
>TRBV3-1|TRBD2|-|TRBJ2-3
CASSRGLAGGYTDTHYF
TGTGCCAGCAGCCGTGGACTAGCGGGAGGGTACACAGATACGCACTATTTT
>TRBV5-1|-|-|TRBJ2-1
CASSWPQERKTYNEQFF
TGCGCCAGCAGCTGGCCTCAAGAGCGGAAGACCTACAATGAGCAGTTCTTC
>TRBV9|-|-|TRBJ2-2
CASSVRESNTGELFF
TGTGCCAGCAGCGTTCGTGAGTCGAACACCGGGGAGCTGTTTTTT
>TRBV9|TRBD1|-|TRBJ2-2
CASSPRQGNVVGELFF
TGTGCCAGCAGCCCACGACAGGGGAATGTGGTCGGGGAGCTGTTTTTT
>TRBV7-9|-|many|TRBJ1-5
CASSSGQRDQPQHF
TGTGCCAGCAGCTCCGGACAGAGGGATCAGCCCCAGCATTTT
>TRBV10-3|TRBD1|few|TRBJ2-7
CAISDLQGTSYEQYF
TGTGCCATCAGTGATTTACAGGGGACCTCCTACGAGCAGTACTTC
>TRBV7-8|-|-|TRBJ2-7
CASSPPLAYEQYF
TGTGCCAGCAGCCCGCCACTCGCTTACGAGCAGTACTTC
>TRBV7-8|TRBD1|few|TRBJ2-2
CASSARTGGLVGELFF
TGTGCCAGCAGCGCGAGGACAGGTGGCCTCGTCGGGGAGCTGTTTTTT
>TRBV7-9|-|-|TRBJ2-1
CASSLGAGYYNEQFF
TGTGCCAGCAGCTTAGGGGCAGGGTATTACAATGAGCAGTTCTTC
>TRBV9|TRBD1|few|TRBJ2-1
CASSDLDRGINEQFF
TGTGCCAGCAGCGACTTGGACAGGGGTATCAATGAGCAGTTCTTC
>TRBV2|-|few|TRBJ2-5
CASSEVGPSETQYF
TGTGCCAGCAGTGAAGTCGGCCCCTCTGAGACCCAGTACTTC
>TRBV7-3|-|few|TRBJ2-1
CASSLSGATYNEQFF
TGTGCCAGCAGCTTATCCGGGGCCACCTACAATGAGCAGTTCTTC
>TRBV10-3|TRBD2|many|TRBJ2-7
CAISEAGAEQYF
TGTGCCATCAGTGAGGCGGGAGCCGAGCAGTACTTC
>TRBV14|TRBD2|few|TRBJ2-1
CASSHGIAGYNEQFF
TGTGCCAGCAGCCACGGGATAGCGGGGTACAATGAGCAGTTCTTC
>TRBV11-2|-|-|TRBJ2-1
CASVGIRNEQFF
TGTGCCAGCGTAGGAATTCGCAATGAGCAGTTCTTC
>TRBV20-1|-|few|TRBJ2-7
CSAPQAGTYEQYF
TGCAGTGCCCCCCAGGCCGGGACCTACGAGCAGTACTTC
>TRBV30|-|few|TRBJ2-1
CAWTEGSSPAHEQFF
TGTGCCTGGACCGAAGGCAGCTCCCCAGCACATGAGCAGTTCTTC
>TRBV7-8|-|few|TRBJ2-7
CASSFYRGAPSSYEQYF
TGTGCCAGCAGCTTTTATCGGGGGGCCCCAAGCTCCTACGAGCAGTACTTC
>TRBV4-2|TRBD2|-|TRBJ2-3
CASSPELASSTDTQYF
TGTGCCAGCAGTCCTGAACTAGCGTCGAGCACAGATACGCAGTATTTT
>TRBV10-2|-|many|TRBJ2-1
CASSSGRAYNEQFF
TGCGCCAGCAGTTCGGGGCGGGCCTACAATGAGCAGTTCTTC
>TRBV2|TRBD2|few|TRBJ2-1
CASSEAAGGPYNEQFF
TGTGCCAGCAGTGAAGCCGCGGGAGGGCCCTACAATGAGCAGTTCTTC
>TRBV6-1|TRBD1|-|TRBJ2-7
CASSNTGTGTTYEQYF
TGTGCCAGCAGCAATACCGGGACAGGGACCACCTACGAGCAGTACTTC